The rows below give T cell receptor beta chains drawn from one sample of a study of OX40 agonist ivuxolimab in advanced cancers. Sequencing was performed with immunoSEQ multiplex PCR; in TCRdb, only in-frame clones are kept and a portion is missing. The table includes roughly 80,000 clones, 65% to 90% detected once. The sample here was CD4+ or CD8+ T cells sorted from blood, taken in a trial of the OX40 agonist ivuxolimab. The source of these receptors is an adult with an advanced solid tumor such as melanoma, head and neck, liver or kidney cancer. The CDR3 runs from the conserved cysteine through the conserved F or W. The order of the fields is J gene, CDR3 length, D gene, V gene, clone size, CDR3 DNA, CDR3 protein. D genes are given only for firm matches. Clone size is stated in some rows and not others, as once, few, many or a class when expanded.

J gene: TRBJ1-1; CDR3 length: 13; D gene: NA; V gene: TRBV15; clone size: NA; CDR3 DNA: TGTGCCACCCTTTCGGGGAGAAACACTGAAGCTTTCTTT; CDR3 protein: CATLSGRNTEAFF
J gene: TRBJ2-7; CDR3 length: 12; D gene: NA; V gene: TRBV7-9; clone size: once; CDR3 DNA: TGTGCCAGCAGTGGGGGGTCCTACGAGCAGTACTTC; CDR3 protein: CASSGGSYEQYF
J gene: TRBJ2-7; CDR3 length: 18; D gene: NA; V gene: TRBV6-1; clone size: NA; CDR3 DNA: TGTGCCAGCAGTGAAAATGTTTTCGGGGTAGGGGTCTCCTACGAGCAGTACTTC; CDR3 protein: CASSENVFGVGVSYEQYF
J gene: TRBJ2-4; CDR3 length: 16; D gene: TRBD2; V gene: TRBV7-8; clone size: few; CDR3 DNA: TGTGCCAGCAGCCTGACGGGCGGGGGTGCCAAAAACATTCAGTACTTC; CDR3 protein: CASSLTGGGAKNIQYF
J gene: TRBJ2-7; CDR3 length: 16; D gene: TRBD1; V gene: TRBV5-5; clone size: once; CDR3 DNA: TGTGCCAGCAGCTTGGGGTTTGGACAGGGAACCTACGAGCAGTACTTC; CDR3 protein: CASSLGFGQGTYEQYF
J gene: TRBJ2-7; CDR3 length: 15; D gene: TRBD2; V gene: TRBV4-1; clone size: once; CDR3 DNA: TGCGCCAGCAGCCAAGGTCCAGCGGGAGGCAGCGAGCAGTACTTC; CDR3 protein: CASSQGPAGGSEQYF
J gene: TRBJ2-1; CDR3 length: 15; D gene: TRBD2; V gene: TRBV10-2; clone size: NA; CDR3 DNA: TGCGCCAGCAGTGAAACGATAGCGGGGGGCCTCGAGCAGTTCTTC; CDR3 protein: CASSETIAGGLEQFF
J gene: TRBJ2-2; CDR3 length: 13; D gene: NA; V gene: TRBV7-2; clone size: NA; CDR3 DNA: TGTGCCAGCAGCCCCCACGGTCCCGGGGAGCTGTTTTTT; CDR3 protein: CASSPHGPGELFF
J gene: TRBJ1-5; CDR3 length: 16; D gene: NA; V gene: TRBV4-3; clone size: NA; CDR3 DNA: TGCGCCAGCAGCCAAGATTGGAGGAGCCAGGGTCAGCCCCAGCATTTT; CDR3 protein: CASSQDWRSQGQPQHF
J gene: TRBJ1-2; CDR3 length: 12; D gene: NA; V gene: TRBV5-6; clone size: NA; CDR3 DNA: TGTGCCAGCAGCTTGGCTACCCTTGGCTACACCTTC; CDR3 protein: CASSLATLGYTF
J gene: TRBJ2-2; CDR3 length: 14; D gene: NA; V gene: TRBV4-3; clone size: NA; CDR3 DNA: TGCGCCAGCACCCCTAGCAGGAACACCGGGGAGCTGTTTTTT; CDR3 protein: CASTPSRNTGELFF
J gene: TRBJ2-3; CDR3 length: 14; D gene: NA; V gene: TRBV29-1; clone size: NA; CDR3 DNA: TGCAGCGTTGCCCCTAGCCGACGCACAGATACGCAGTATTTT; CDR3 protein: CSVAPSRRTDTQYF
J gene: TRBJ1-2; CDR3 length: 10; D gene: NA; V gene: TRBV6-1; clone size: few; CDR3 DNA: TGTGCCAGCAGTGAAGTTGGCTACACCTTC; CDR3 protein: CASSEVGYTF
J gene: TRBJ2-7; CDR3 length: 15; D gene: TRBD1; V gene: TRBV28; clone size: NA; CDR3 DNA: TGTGCCAGCACCGGAATGGGACAGTGGCCCTACGAGCAGTACTTC; CDR3 protein: CASTGMGQWPYEQYF
J gene: TRBJ2-3; CDR3 length: 15; D gene: NA; V gene: TRBV27; clone size: NA; CDR3 DNA: TGTGCCAGCAGTTTATCGAGGACCGGCACAGATACGCAGTATTTT; CDR3 protein: CASSLSRTGTDTQYF
J gene: TRBJ2-7; CDR3 length: 14; D gene: NA; V gene: TRBV6-1; clone size: NA; CDR3 DNA: TGTGCCAGCCAACCTCACCCTAGTTCCTACGAGCAGTACTTC; CDR3 protein: CASQPHPSSYEQYF
J gene: TRBJ1-6; CDR3 length: 17; D gene: TRBD1; V gene: TRBV7-8; clone size: NA; CDR3 DNA: TGTGCCAGCAGCTCCCCTTTATCGGACAGGGGGCCTTCACCCCTCCACTTT; CDR3 protein: CASSSPLSDRGPSPLHF
J gene: TRBJ2-1; CDR3 length: 14; D gene: NA; V gene: TRBV18; clone size: NA; CDR3 DNA: TGTGCCAGCTCACCAGGTACAGGGAAAAATGAGCAGTTCTTC; CDR3 protein: CASSPGTGKNEQFF
J gene: TRBJ1-2; CDR3 length: 14; D gene: NA; V gene: TRBV28; clone size: NA; CDR3 DNA: TGTGCCAGCAGTTTCGGCCCGGGGGGCTATGGCTACACCTTC; CDR3 protein: CASSFGPGGYGYTF
J gene: TRBJ1-1; CDR3 length: 15; D gene: TRBD1; V gene: TRBV7-9; clone size: NA; CDR3 DNA: TGTGCCAGCAGCTTCAGGGTTACAGGGGGCACTGAAGCTTTCTTT; CDR3 protein: CASSFRVTGGTEAFF
J gene: TRBJ2-3; CDR3 length: 13; D gene: NA; V gene: TRBV5-1; clone size: NA; CDR3 DNA: TGCGCCAGCAGCTTGGAACAGGCAGATACGCAGTATTTT; CDR3 protein: CASSLEQADTQYF
J gene: TRBJ1-1; CDR3 length: 15; D gene: NA; V gene: TRBV7-6; clone size: NA; CDR3 DNA: TGTGCCAGCAGCTTATATACAGGGCCCAAGACTGAAGCTTTCTTT; CDR3 protein: CASSLYTGPKTEAFF
J gene: TRBJ1-2; CDR3 length: 13; D gene: TRBD1; V gene: TRBV6-6; clone size: NA; CDR3 DNA: TGTGCCAGCAGTCAACAGGGGGCGCGCGGCTACACCTTC; CDR3 protein: CASSQQGARGYTF
J gene: TRBJ1-5; CDR3 length: 13; D gene: TRBD1; V gene: TRBV6-6; clone size: NA; CDR3 DNA: TGTGCCAGCAGCGGGGACAGGAATCAGCCCCAGCATTTT; CDR3 protein: CASSGDRNQPQHF
J gene: TRBJ1-2; CDR3 length: 11; D gene: NA; V gene: TRBV20-1; clone size: NA; CDR3 DNA: TGCAGTGCTTCAACGGGCTATGGCTACACCTTC; CDR3 protein: CSASTGYGYTF
J gene: TRBJ2-1; CDR3 length: 15; D gene: NA; V gene: TRBV27; clone size: NA; CDR3 DNA: TGTGCCAGCAGTTTGGACGACCCCTCCTACAATGAGCAGTTCTTC; CDR3 protein: CASSLDDPSYNEQFF
J gene: TRBJ2-1; CDR3 length: 14; D gene: TRBD2; V gene: TRBV29-1; clone size: NA; CDR3 DNA: TGCAGCGTCGCTACTAGCGGGAGCTACAATGAGCAGTTCTTC; CDR3 protein: CSVATSGSYNEQFF
J gene: TRBJ1-3; CDR3 length: 15; D gene: NA; V gene: TRBV27; clone size: NA; CDR3 DNA: TGTGCCAGCAGACCACAGGGCTACTCTGGAAACACCATATATTTT; CDR3 protein: CASRPQGYSGNTIYF
J gene: TRBJ2-6; CDR3 length: 15; D gene: NA; V gene: TRBV6-5; clone size: NA; CDR3 DNA: TGTGCCAGCAGGGTCCGGGGTGCTGGGGCCAACGTCCTGACTTTC; CDR3 protein: CASRVRGAGANVLTF
J gene: TRBJ1-1; CDR3 length: 15; D gene: NA; V gene: TRBV7-9; clone size: once; CDR3 DNA: TGTGCCAGCAGCTTAGGGGGAGGTGGGAACACTGAAGCTTTCTTT; CDR3 protein: CASSLGGGGNTEAFF
J gene: TRBJ2-7; CDR3 length: 13; D gene: TRBD1; V gene: TRBV28; clone size: once; CDR3 DNA: TGTGCCAGCAGTTATACAGGGGCGGACGAGCAGTACTTC; CDR3 protein: CASSYTGADEQYF
J gene: TRBJ1-2; CDR3 length: 15; D gene: NA; V gene: TRBV4-3; clone size: NA; CDR3 DNA: TGCGCCAGCAGCCAAGAATCGGCAGGGAAATATGGCTACACCTTC; CDR3 protein: CASSQESAGKYGYTF
J gene: TRBJ1-2; CDR3 length: 12; D gene: TRBD1; V gene: TRBV7-9; clone size: NA; CDR3 DNA: TGTGCCAGCACGACAGGGAACTATGGCTACACCTTC; CDR3 protein: CASTTGNYGYTF
J gene: TRBJ2-1; CDR3 length: 14; D gene: NA; V gene: TRBV7-8; clone size: NA; CDR3 DNA: TGTGCCAGCAGACTGGACATCCATCTCAATGAGCAGTTCTTC; CDR3 protein: CASRLDIHLNEQFF
J gene: TRBJ2-5; CDR3 length: 13; D gene: TRBD2; V gene: TRBV29-1; clone size: NA; CDR3 DNA: TGCAGCGTGGCGGGAGGGCCCCAAGAGACCCAGTACTTC; CDR3 protein: CSVAGGPQETQYF
J gene: TRBJ1-3; CDR3 length: 11; D gene: NA; V gene: TRBV29-1; clone size: NA; CDR3 DNA: TGCAGCATGCTCCTTGGAAACACCATATATTTT; CDR3 protein: CSMLLGNTIYF
J gene: TRBJ1-4; CDR3 length: 13; D gene: NA; V gene: TRBV5-4; clone size: NA; CDR3 DNA: TGTGCCAGCAGCTTGGTCAGGGTAGGGAAACTGTTTTTT; CDR3 protein: CASSLVRVGKLFF
J gene: TRBJ2-2; CDR3 length: 16; D gene: TRBD2; V gene: TRBV11-3; clone size: NA; CDR3 DNA: TGTGCCAGCAGCTCCGGACTAGCGGGGCTCACCGGGGAGCTGTTTTTT; CDR3 protein: CASSSGLAGLTGELFF
J gene: TRBJ2-5; CDR3 length: 15; D gene: TRBD2; V gene: TRBV28; clone size: NA; CDR3 DNA: TGTGCCAGCAGTTCCCTGGGGGGGTACCAAGAGACCCAGTACTTC; CDR3 protein: CASSSLGGYQETQYF
J gene: TRBJ2-3; CDR3 length: 13; D gene: NA; V gene: TRBV25-1; clone size: NA; CDR3 DNA: TGTGCCAGCCGGGACATTGAGTCAGATACGCAGTATTTT; CDR3 protein: CASRDIESDTQYF
J gene: TRBJ2-7; CDR3 length: 16; D gene: NA; V gene: TRBV19; clone size: NA; CDR3 DNA: TGTGCCAGTAGTAGAAAGAGCCGGGACTTTTCCTACGAGCAGTACTTC; CDR3 protein: CASSRKSRDFSYEQYF
J gene: TRBJ2-2; CDR3 length: 17; D gene: NA; V gene: TRBV11-2; clone size: NA; CDR3 DNA: TGTGCCAGCAGCTTAGAGGGGGGACGGTATTGGGCCGGGGAGCTGTTTTTT; CDR3 protein: CASSLEGGRYWAGELFF
J gene: TRBJ2-1; CDR3 length: 15; D gene: TRBD2; V gene: TRBV5-4; clone size: few; CDR3 DNA: TGTGCCAGCAGCTTAGGAGCGGGGGGCCGTGTTGGGCAGTTCTTC; CDR3 protein: CASSLGAGGRVGQFF
J gene: TRBJ1-1; CDR3 length: 15; D gene: NA; V gene: TRBV7-9; clone size: once; CDR3 DNA: TGTGCCAGCAGCTTAGGGAGGGAACATCTCACTGAAGCTTTCTTT; CDR3 protein: CASSLGREHLTEAFF
J gene: TRBJ2-7; CDR3 length: 14; D gene: TRBD2; V gene: TRBV29-1; clone size: once; CDR3 DNA: TGCAGCGTGAGCGGGGTAGGGGTATCCTACGAGCAGTACTTC; CDR3 protein: CSVSGVGVSYEQYF
J gene: TRBJ1-1; CDR3 length: 15; D gene: NA; V gene: TRBV11-1; clone size: once; CDR3 DNA: TGTGCCAGCACCCTTAATAGGGGTATGAACACTGAAGCTTTCTTT; CDR3 protein: CASTLNRGMNTEAFF
J gene: TRBJ2-3; CDR3 length: 17; D gene: TRBD2; V gene: TRBV18; clone size: NA; CDR3 DNA: TGTGCCAGCTCACCAAATTCGGCTAGCGGGGGCACAGATACGCAGTATTTT; CDR3 protein: CASSPNSASGGTDTQYF
J gene: TRBJ2-5; CDR3 length: 15; D gene: NA; V gene: TRBV18; clone size: NA; CDR3 DNA: TGTGCCAGCTCACGGCTGGTAGACGGACAAGAGGCCCAGTACTTC; CDR3 protein: CASSRLVDGQEAQYF
J gene: TRBJ1-1; CDR3 length: 16; D gene: TRBD1; V gene: TRBV28; clone size: NA; CDR3 DNA: TGTGCCAGCAGACCTACCTTACAGGGGGTGAACACTGAAGCTTTCTTT; CDR3 protein: CASRPTLQGVNTEAFF
J gene: TRBJ1-1; CDR3 length: 16; D gene: NA; V gene: TRBV7-2; clone size: NA; CDR3 DNA: TGTGCCAGCAGCTTAGTAAGGGGGACATTGAACACTGAAGCTTTCTTT; CDR3 protein: CASSLVRGTLNTEAFF
J gene: TRBJ2-3; CDR3 length: 15; D gene: TRBD1; V gene: TRBV2; clone size: NA; CDR3 DNA: TGTGCCAGCAGTGACGAGGGGGCTCCCACAGATACGCAGTATTTT; CDR3 protein: CASSDEGAPTDTQYF
J gene: TRBJ2-5; CDR3 length: 15; D gene: NA; V gene: TRBV27; clone size: NA; CDR3 DNA: TGTGCCAGCAGTCCACCCGGGAAGCCCCAAGAGACCCAGTACTTC; CDR3 protein: CASSPPGKPQETQYF
J gene: TRBJ2-7; CDR3 length: 13; D gene: NA; V gene: TRBV6-6; clone size: NA; CDR3 DNA: TGTGCCAGCAGTCGCCTGGGAGCCGAAGAGCAGTACTTC; CDR3 protein: CASSRLGAEEQYF
J gene: TRBJ2-1; CDR3 length: 13; D gene: NA; V gene: TRBV5-4; clone size: NA; CDR3 DNA: TGTGCCAGCAGCTTGTCAGGGTCCAATGAGCAGTTCTTC; CDR3 protein: CASSLSGSNEQFF
J gene: TRBJ2-5; CDR3 length: 15; D gene: TRBD1; V gene: TRBV7-7; clone size: NA; CDR3 DNA: TGTGCCAGCAGCTTAGGGACAGGGGTTGGCGAGACCCAGTACTTC; CDR3 protein: CASSLGTGVGETQYF
J gene: TRBJ2-1; CDR3 length: 13; D gene: NA; V gene: TRBV7-3; clone size: once; CDR3 DNA: TGTGCCAGCAGCCTGGGGGGTAGGTGGGAGCAGCTCTTC; CDR3 protein: CASSLGGRWEQLF
J gene: TRBJ2-1; CDR3 length: 15; D gene: TRBD1; V gene: TRBV5-8; clone size: NA; CDR3 DNA: TGTGCCAGCAGGCCGGGACAGGGGACCTACAATGAGCAGTTCTTC; CDR3 protein: CASRPGQGTYNEQFF
J gene: TRBJ1-1; CDR3 length: 15; D gene: NA; V gene: TRBV4-3; clone size: NA; CDR3 DNA: TGCGCCAGCAGCCAAGTGGCCGGGGCCCCGGTCGCGGCTTTCTTT; CDR3 protein: CASSQVAGAPVAAFF
J gene: TRBJ2-5; CDR3 length: 14; D gene: TRBD1; V gene: TRBV5-4; clone size: NA; CDR3 DNA: TGTGCCAGCAGCTGGACAGGCCGGCAAGAGACCCAGTACTTC; CDR3 protein: CASSWTGRQETQYF
J gene: TRBJ1-6; CDR3 length: 14; D gene: NA; V gene: TRBV7-2; clone size: NA; CDR3 DNA: TGTGCCAGCAGCACCCGGACAACTAATTCACCCCTCCACTTT; CDR3 protein: CASSTRTTNSPLHF